Listed below are T cell receptor beta chains from one sample, sequenced in a study of blood T cells in healthy people across ages. TCRdb used MiXCR to reprocess the 5' RACE reads, holding one entry per CDR3 protein. The sample yields some 1.5 million distinct CDR3 sequences, 28% seen once. Sequencing used blood. These receptor sequences come from a woman in her 30s in good health. Both conserved end residues are part of each CDR3. The order of the fields is D gene, V gene, clone size, J gene, CDR3 protein, CDR3 DNA. A D gene is named only where the DNA matches it firmly. Size values are once, few and many counts, or a class for expanded clones, and some rows have none.

D: NA
V: TRBV15
size: NA
J: TRBJ2-7
CDR3: CATSRDQGSSYEQHF
DNA: TGTGCCACCAGCAGAGATCAGGGGAGCTCCTACGAGCAGCACTTC

D: TRBD2
V: TRBV28
size: NA
J: TRBJ2-3
CDR3: CASSSWTSGTWDAQYF
DNA: TGTGCCAGCAGTTCATGGACTAGCGGGACATGGGATGCGCAGTATTTT

D: TRBD2
V: TRBV7-2
size: few
J: TRBJ2-5
CDR3: CASSFFLAAQETQYF
DNA: TGTGCCAGCAGCTTCTTCCTAGCGGCCCAAGAGACCCAGTACTTC

D: NA
V: TRBV14
size: NA
J: TRBJ2-7
CDR3: CASSPGGRRSYEQYF
DNA: TGTGCCAGCAGCCCCGGGGGACGCCGCTCCTACGAGCAGTACTTC

D: TRBD1
V: TRBV2
size: few
J: TRBJ2-4
CDR3: CASSASTGKNIQYF
DNA: TGTGCCAGCAGTGCATCGACAGGGAAAAACATTCAGTACTTC

D: TRBD1
V: TRBV11-2
size: NA
J: TRBJ2-5
CDR3: CASSLSGGRVETQYF
DNA: TGTGCCAGCAGCTTATCAGGGGGAAGGGTGGAGACCCAGTACTTC

D: NA
V: TRBV6-6
size: NA
J: TRBJ2-5
CDR3: CASSKGRLETQYF
DNA: TGTGCCAGCAGTAAGGGGCGGCTGGAGACCCAGTACTTC

D: TRBD1
V: TRBV6-5
size: NA
J: TRBJ1-2
CDR3: CASSPVAGGNYGYTF
DNA: TGTGCCAGCAGTCCAGTGGCAGGGGGTAACTATGGCTACACCTTC

D: NA
V: TRBV20-1
size: few
J: TRBJ1-1
CDR3: CSARDWSTEAFF
DNA: TGCAGTGCTAGAGATTGGAGTACTGAAGCTTTCTTT

D: NA
V: TRBV7-2
size: many
J: TRBJ2-3
CDR3: CASSLGTRDTQYF
DNA: TGTGCCAGCAGCTTAGGAACGCGGGATACGCAGTATTTT

D: NA
V: TRBV4-3
size: NA
J: TRBJ2-3
CDR3: CASSQDASGTDTQYF
DNA: TGCGCCAGCAGCCAAGATGCTAGCGGCACAGATACGCAGTATTTT

D: NA
V: TRBV15
size: once
J: TRBJ2-1
CDR3: CATSRGRGPSSYNEQFF
DNA: TGTGCCACCAGCAGAGGTAGAGGGCCGAGCTCCTACAATGAGCAGTTCTTC

D: NA
V: TRBV12-3/TRBV12-4
size: many
J: TRBJ2-7
CDR3: CASSFTGQPTYEQYF
DNA: TGTGCCAGCAGTTTCACAGGACAACCCACCTACGAGCAGTACTTC

D: TRBD1
V: TRBV9
size: NA
J: TRBJ1-1
CDR3: CASARGTDLNTEAFF
DNA: TGTGCCAGCGCTCGGGGGACAGACTTGAACACTGAGGCTTTCTTT

D: NA
V: TRBV6-5
size: many
J: TRBJ2-6
CDR3: CASSLDTASSGANVLTF
DNA: TGTGCCAGCAGTTTGGACACGGCCAGCTCTGGGGCCAACGTCCTGACTTTC

D: TRBD1
V: TRBV6-2/TRBV6-3
size: NA
J: TRBJ2-5
CDR3: CASSWTGKSEAQYF
DNA: TGTGCCAGCAGTTGGACAGGGAAGAGCGAGGCCCAGTACTTC

D: NA
V: TRBV27
size: NA
J: TRBJ1-1
CDR3: CASRPDGGRPEAFF
DNA: TGTGCCAGCAGACCGGACGGGGGAAGGCCTGAAGCTTTCTTT

D: TRBD1
V: TRBV6-5
size: many
J: TRBJ2-7
CDR3: CASSALTAQGVGQYF
DNA: TGTGCCAGCAGTGCCCTGACAGCCCAGGGGGTCGGGCAGTACTTC

D: NA
V: TRBV15
size: few
J: TRBJ2-3
CDR3: CATSRDPGEQDTQYF
DNA: TGTGCCACCAGCAGAGATCCCGGGGAGCAGGATACGCAGTATTTT

D: TRBD2
V: TRBV12-3/TRBV12-4
size: NA
J: TRBJ2-3
CDR3: CASSRTSNTQYF
DNA: TGTGCCAGCAGTCGGACTAGTAATACGCAGTATTTT

D: TRBD2
V: TRBV7-2
size: NA
J: TRBJ2-7
CDR3: CASLGGTAEGLAGSSSYEQYF
DNA: TGTGCCAGCCTCGGGGGCACTGCGGAAGGACTAGCGGGGTCCTCCTCCTACGAGCAGTACTTC

D: TRBD2
V: TRBV7-2
size: few
J: TRBJ2-4
CDR3: CASSHPGTSGANIQYF
DNA: TGTGCCAGCAGCCATCCCGGGACTAGCGGAGCAAACATTCAGTACTTC

D: TRBD1
V: TRBV4-1
size: once
J: TRBJ1-6
CDR3: CASSPSTGLISPLHF
DNA: TGCGCCAGCAGCCCCTCGACAGGGTTAATTTCACCCCTCCACTTT

D: TRBD2
V: TRBV4-2
size: NA
J: TRBJ2-1
CDR3: CASSQLLAGEKTQFF
DNA: TGTGCCAGCAGCCAACTGCTAGCGGGGGAAAAGACCCAGTTCTTC

D: NA
V: TRBV7-2
size: NA
J: TRBJ2-4
CDR3: CASSFFGGLVKNIQYF
DNA: TGTGCCAGCAGCTTTTTCGGTGGTCTGGTCAAAAACATTCAGTACTTC

D: NA
V: TRBV5-1
size: few
J: TRBJ2-1
CDR3: CASSPRPSRDVEQFF
DNA: TGCGCCAGCAGCCCCCGGCCTAGCAGGGACGTTGAGCAGTTCTTC

D: NA
V: TRBV2
size: NA
J: TRBJ2-3
CDR3: CASRDGIGDTQYF
DNA: TGTGCCAGCAGGGACGGGATTGGAGATACGCAGTATTTT

D: NA
V: TRBV5-6
size: NA
J: TRBJ1-1
CDR3: CASSYSLGYTEAFF
DNA: TGTGCCAGCAGCTACTCGTTGGGGTACACTGAAGCTTTCTTT

D: TRBD2
V: TRBV4-1
size: NA
J: TRBJ2-3
CDR3: CASSQDTHGGTTDTQYF
DNA: TGCGCCAGCAGCCAAGATACCCACGGGGGGACCACAGATACGCAGTATTTT

D: NA
V: TRBV7-9
size: many
J: TRBJ2-5
CDR3: CASSWVVETQYF
DNA: TGTGCCAGCAGTTGGGTGGTGGAGACCCAGTACTTC

D: TRBD1
V: TRBV6-1
size: NA
J: TRBJ1-5
CDR3: CASSGDRGRGNQPQHF
DNA: TGTGCCAGCAGTGGAGACAGGGGGCGCGGCAATCAGCCCCAGCATTTT

D: NA
V: TRBV19
size: NA
J: TRBJ1-1
CDR3: CASSSRGRAYTEAFF
DNA: TGTGCCAGTAGTTCGCGAGGGAGGGCGTACACTGAAGCTTTCTTT